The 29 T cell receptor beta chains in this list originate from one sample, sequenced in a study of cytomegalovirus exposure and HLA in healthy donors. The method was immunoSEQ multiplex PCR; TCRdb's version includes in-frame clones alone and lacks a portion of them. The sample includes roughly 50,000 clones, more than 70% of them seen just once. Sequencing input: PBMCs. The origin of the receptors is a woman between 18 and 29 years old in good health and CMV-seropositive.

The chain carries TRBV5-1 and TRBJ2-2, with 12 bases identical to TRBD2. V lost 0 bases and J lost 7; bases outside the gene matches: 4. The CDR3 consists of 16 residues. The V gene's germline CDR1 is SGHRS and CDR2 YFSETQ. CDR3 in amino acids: CASSLGLAGEVGELFF. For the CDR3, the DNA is TGCGCCAGCAGCTTGGGACTAGCGGGGGAAGTCGGGGAGCTGTTTTTT.

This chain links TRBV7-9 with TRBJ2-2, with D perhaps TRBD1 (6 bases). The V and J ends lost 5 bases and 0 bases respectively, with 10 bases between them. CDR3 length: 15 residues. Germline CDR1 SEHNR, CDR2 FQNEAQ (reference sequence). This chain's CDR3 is CASSPQGSNTGELFF. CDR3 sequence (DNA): TGTGCCAGCAGCCCACAGGGTTCGAACACCGGGGAGCTGTTTTTT.

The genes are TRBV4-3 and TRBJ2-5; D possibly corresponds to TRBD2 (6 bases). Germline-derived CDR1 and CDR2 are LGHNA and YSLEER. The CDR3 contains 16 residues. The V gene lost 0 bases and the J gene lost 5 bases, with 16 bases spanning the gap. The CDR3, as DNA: TGCGCCAGCAGCCAAGATCGGGCGGGGCTGGGGGAGACCCAGTACTTC. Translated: CASSQDRAGLGETQYF.

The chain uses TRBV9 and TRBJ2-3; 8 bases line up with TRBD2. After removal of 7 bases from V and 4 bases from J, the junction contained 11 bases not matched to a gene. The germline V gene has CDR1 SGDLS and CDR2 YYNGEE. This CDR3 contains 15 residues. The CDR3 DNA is TGTGCCAGCGGGAGCGGGGGCCATGGTGCAGATACGCAGTATTTT. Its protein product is CASGSGGHGADTQYF.

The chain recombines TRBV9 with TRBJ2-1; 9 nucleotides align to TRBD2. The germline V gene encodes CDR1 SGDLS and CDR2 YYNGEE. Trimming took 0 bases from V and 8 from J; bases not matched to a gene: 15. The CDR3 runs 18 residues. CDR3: CASSVEDPAVRGGHEQFF. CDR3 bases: TGTGCCAGCAGCGTAGAGGACCCAGCGGTGCGGGGGGGCCATGAGCAGTTCTTC.

The CDR3 region is CASSLVLTGTYEQYF. The CDR3 DNA is TGTGCCAGCAGCTTAGTCCTAACCGGGACCTACGAGCAGTACTTC. The J gene is TRBJ2-7, the V gene TRBV7-2; TRBD2 might be the D (5 bases). Trimming removed 1 base at V and 2 bases at J, with 12 bases between. The V gene's germline CDR1 is SGHTA and CDR2 FQGNSA. The CDR3 has 15 residues.

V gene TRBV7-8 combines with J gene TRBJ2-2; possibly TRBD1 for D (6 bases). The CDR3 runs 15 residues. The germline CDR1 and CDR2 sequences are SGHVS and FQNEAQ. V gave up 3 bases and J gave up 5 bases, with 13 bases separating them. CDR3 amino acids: CASSFRTGITGELFF. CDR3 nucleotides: TGTGCCAGCAGCTTCAGAACAGGGATTACCGGGGAGCTGTTTTTT. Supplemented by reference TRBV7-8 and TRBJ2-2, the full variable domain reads GAGVSQSPRYKVAKRGQDVALRCDPISGHVSLFWYQQALGQGPEFLTYFQNEAQLDKSGLPSDRFFAERPEGSVSTLKIQRTQQEDSAVYLCASSFRTGITGELFFGEGSRLTVL.

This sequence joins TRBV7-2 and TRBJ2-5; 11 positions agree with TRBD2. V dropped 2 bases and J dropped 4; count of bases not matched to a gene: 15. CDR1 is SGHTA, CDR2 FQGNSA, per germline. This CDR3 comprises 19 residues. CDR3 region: CASSLRSGGEYQRAETQYF. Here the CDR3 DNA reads TGTGCCAGCAGCTTACGTAGCGGGGGGGAGTACCAAAGGGCAGAGACCCAGTACTTC.

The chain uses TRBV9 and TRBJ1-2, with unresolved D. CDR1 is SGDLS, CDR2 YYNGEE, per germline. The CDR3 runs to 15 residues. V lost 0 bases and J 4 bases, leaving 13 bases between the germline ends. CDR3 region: CASSVEVASGYGYTF. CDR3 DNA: TGTGCCAGCAGCGTAGAAGTGGCCTCGGGCTATGGCTACACCTTC.

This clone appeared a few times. The CDR3 nucleotides are TGTGCCAGCAGACAGGGTGCAGGAGAGACCCAGTACTTC. Protein: CASRQGAGETQYF. This chain connects TRBV4-2 to TRBJ2-5, with a weak D call TRBD1 (6 bases). Germline CDR1 and CDR2: LGHNA and YNFKEQ. The CDR3 is 13 amino acids. Trimming removed 6 bases at V and 4 bases at J, with 12 bases between.

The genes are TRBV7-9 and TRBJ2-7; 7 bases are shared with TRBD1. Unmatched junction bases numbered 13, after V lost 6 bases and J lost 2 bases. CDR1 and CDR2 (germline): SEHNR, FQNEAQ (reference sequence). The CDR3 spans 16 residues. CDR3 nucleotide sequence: TGTGCCAGCAGTTCTACTAGACAGGGTATCCCCTACGAGCAGTACTTC. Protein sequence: CASSSTRQGIPYEQYF.

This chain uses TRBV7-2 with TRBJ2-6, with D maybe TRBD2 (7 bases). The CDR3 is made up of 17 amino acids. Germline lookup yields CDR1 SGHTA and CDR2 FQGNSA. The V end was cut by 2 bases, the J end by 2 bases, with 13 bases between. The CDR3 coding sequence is TGTGCCAGCAGCTTAAGGGGGGGTTCGGCTGGGGCCAACGTCCTGACTTTC. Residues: CASSLRGGSAGANVLTF.

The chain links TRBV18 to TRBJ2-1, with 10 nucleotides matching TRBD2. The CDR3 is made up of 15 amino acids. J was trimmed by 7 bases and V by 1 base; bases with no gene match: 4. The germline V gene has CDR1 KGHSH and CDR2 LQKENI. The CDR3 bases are TGTGCCAGCTCACCACAAGCGGGGGGGCAGAATGAGCAGTTCTTC. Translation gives CASSPQAGGQNEQFF.

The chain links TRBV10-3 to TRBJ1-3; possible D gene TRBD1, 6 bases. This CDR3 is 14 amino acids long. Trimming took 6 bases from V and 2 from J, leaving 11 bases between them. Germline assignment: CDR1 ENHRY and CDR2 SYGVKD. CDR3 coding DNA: TGTGCCATCAGCCCCGCAGGGGCTGGAAACACCATATATTTT. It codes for CAISPAGAGNTIYF.

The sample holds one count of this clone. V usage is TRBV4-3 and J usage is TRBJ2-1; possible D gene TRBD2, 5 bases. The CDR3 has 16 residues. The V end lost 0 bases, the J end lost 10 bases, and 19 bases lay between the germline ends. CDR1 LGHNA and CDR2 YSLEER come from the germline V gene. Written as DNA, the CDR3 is TGCGCCAGCAGCCAAGACCCGGGATCCGCCTTGGCCGAGCAGTTCTTC. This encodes CASSQDPGSALAEQFF.

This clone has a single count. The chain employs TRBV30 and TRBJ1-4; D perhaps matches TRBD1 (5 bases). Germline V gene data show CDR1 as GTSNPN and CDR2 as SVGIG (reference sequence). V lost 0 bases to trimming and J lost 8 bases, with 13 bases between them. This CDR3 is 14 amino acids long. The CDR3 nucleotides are TGTGCCTGGAGTGTCAAAGGGGCGGGGGAAAAACTGTTTTTT. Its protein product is CAWSVKGAGEKLFF.

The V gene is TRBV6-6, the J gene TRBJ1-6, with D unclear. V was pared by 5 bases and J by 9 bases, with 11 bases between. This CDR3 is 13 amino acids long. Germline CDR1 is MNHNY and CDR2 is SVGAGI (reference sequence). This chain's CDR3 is CASSNYGGSPLHF. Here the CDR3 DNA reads TGTGCCAGCAGTAATTATGGAGGTTCACCCCTCCACTTT.

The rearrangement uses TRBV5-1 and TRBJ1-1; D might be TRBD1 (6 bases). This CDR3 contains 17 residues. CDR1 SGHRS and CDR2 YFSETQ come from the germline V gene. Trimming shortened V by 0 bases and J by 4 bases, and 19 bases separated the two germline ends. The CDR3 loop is CASSLVGIRGAGTEAFF. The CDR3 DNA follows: TGCGCCAGCAGCTTGGTCGGGATCCGGGGGGCTGGCACTGAAGCTTTCTTT.

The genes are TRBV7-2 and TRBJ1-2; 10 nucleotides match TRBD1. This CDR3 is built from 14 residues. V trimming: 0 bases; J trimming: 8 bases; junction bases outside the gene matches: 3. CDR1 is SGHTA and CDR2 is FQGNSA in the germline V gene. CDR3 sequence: CASSLAGQGMGYTF. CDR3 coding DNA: TGTGCCAGCAGCTTAGCGGGACAGGGGATGGGCTACACCTTC. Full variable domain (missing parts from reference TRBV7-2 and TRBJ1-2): GAGVSQSPSNKVTEKGKDVELRCDPISGHTALYWYRQSLGQGLEFLIYFQGNSAPDKSGLPSDRFSAERTGGSVSTLTIQRTQQEDSAVYLCASSLAGQGMGYTFGSGTRLTVV.

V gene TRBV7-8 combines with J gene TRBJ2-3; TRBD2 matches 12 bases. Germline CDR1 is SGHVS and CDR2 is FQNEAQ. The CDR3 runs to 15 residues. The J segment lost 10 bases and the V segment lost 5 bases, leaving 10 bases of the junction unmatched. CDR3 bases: TGTGCCAGCAGCGTATCTAGCGGGGGGGTGTACCCGCAGTATTTT. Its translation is CASSVSSGGVYPQYF.

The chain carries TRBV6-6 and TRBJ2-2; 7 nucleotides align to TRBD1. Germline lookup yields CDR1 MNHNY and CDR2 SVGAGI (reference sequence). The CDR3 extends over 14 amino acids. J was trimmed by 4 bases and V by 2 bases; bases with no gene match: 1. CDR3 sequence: CASSYAGGTGELFF. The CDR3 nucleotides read TGTGCCAGCAGTTACGCAGGGGGCACCGGGGAGCTGTTTTTT.

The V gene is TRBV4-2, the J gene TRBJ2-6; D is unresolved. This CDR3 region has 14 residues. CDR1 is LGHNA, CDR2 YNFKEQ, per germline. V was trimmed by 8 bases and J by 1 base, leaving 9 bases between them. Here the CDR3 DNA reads TGTGCCAGCGGAATGGAGTCTGGGGCCAACGTCCTGACTTTC. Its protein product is CASGMESGANVLTF.

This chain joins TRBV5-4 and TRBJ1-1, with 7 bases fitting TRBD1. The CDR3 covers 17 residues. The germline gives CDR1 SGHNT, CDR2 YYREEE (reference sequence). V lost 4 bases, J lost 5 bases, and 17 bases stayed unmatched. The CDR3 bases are TGTGCCAGCAGCCCGAACCGGGACAGCTTTCCTGGGACTGAAGCTTTCTTT. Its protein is CASSPNRDSFPGTEAFF.

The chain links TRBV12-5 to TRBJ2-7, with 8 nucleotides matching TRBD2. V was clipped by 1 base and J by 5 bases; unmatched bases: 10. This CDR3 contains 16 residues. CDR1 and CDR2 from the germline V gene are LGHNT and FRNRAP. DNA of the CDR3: TGTGCTAGTGGTTTGGCGGGGGGGCTCGTAGTAAACGAGCAGTACTTC. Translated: CASGLAGGLVVNEQYF.

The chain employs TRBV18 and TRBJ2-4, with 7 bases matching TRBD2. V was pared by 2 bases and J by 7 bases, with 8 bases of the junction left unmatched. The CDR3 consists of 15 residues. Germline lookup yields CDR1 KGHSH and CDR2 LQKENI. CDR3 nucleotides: TGTGCCAGCTCACCATCAATCGGGGAGGGGAACATTCAGTACTTC. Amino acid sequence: CASSPSIGEGNIQYF. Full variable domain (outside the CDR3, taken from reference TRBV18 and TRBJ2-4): NAGVMQNPRHLVRRRGQEARLRCSPMKGHSHVYWYRQLPEEGLKFMVYLQKENIIDESGMPKERFSAEFPKEGPSILRIQQVVRGDSAAYFCASSPSIGEGNIQYFGAGTRLSVL.

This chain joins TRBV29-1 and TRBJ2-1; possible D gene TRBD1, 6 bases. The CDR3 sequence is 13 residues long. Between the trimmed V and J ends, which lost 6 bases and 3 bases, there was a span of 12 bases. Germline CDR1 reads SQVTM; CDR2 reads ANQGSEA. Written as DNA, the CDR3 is TGCAGCGTCGCAACAGGGATCTACAATGAGCAGTTCTTC. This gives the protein CSVATGIYNEQFF.

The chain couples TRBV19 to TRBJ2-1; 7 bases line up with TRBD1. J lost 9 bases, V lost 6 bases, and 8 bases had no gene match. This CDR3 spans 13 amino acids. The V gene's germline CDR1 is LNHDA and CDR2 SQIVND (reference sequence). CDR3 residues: CASSTDRRVEQFF. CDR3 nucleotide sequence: TGTGCCAGTAGCACGGACAGGCGGGTTGAGCAGTTCTTC.

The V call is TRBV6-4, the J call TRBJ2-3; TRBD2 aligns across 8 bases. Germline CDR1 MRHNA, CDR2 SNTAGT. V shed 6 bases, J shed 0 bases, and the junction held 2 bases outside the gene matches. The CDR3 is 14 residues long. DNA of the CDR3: TGTGCCAGCAGCGGGGGGGCCAGCACAGATACGCAGTATTTT. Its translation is CASSGGASTDTQYF.

CDR3 bases: TGTGCCAGCAGTGAACTAGCGGGGGGGTCCTACAATGAGCAGTTCTTC. Translated: CASSELAGGSYNEQFF. This chain links TRBV2 with TRBJ2-1; 12 bases align to TRBD2. Germline lookup yields CDR1 SNHLY and CDR2 FYNNEI. With 2 bases clipped from V and 1 base from J, the junction kept 0 bases outside the gene matches. The CDR3 has 16 residues.